The 19 T cell receptor beta chains below were found in one sample sequenced in a study of cytomegalovirus exposure and HLA in healthy donors (dated by TCRdb to about 2017). The method behind the library was the immunoSEQ multiplex PCR assay. The multiplex PCR relied on a mix of 60 forward primers for TCR Vbeta segments and 13 reverse primers for TCR Jbeta segments. Sourced from immuneACCESS, this table was stored by TCRdb with only in-frame sequences that have V and J called. A share of the clones is absent; for the studies checked, an unresolved V gene accounts for under half, and the remainder has no known explanation. The sample profile shows roughly 52,000 clones; about 80% of them were found once. The ten largest clones add up to less than 1.5% of the sample. Sequencing was carried out using PBMCs. The receptors come from a female donor in good health and CMV-seronegative.

The sample holds a few counts of this clone. The chain carries TRBV7-8 and TRBJ1-5, with 8 bases identical to TRBD1. Germline CDR1 reads SGHVS; CDR2 reads FQNEAQ. V gave up 5 bases and J gave up 6 bases; unmatched junction bases: 9. The CDR3 sequence is 15 residues long. The CDR3 loop is CASSPDRVPGQPQHF. CDR3 bases: TGTGCCAGCAGCCCGGACAGGGTCCCAGGTCAGCCCCAGCATTTT.

V and J are TRBV27 and TRBJ2-2; tentative D call: TRBD1 (6 bases). The CDR3 extends over 16 amino acids. Trimming stripped 3 bases from V and 6 bases from J, with 17 bases between. CDR1 and CDR2 (germline): MNHEY, SMNVEV (reference sequence). In DNA form, the CDR3 reads TGTGCCAGCAGTTTTTCGGGACATACTGCCGCCGGGGAGCTGTTTTTT. As protein: CASSFSGHTAAGELFF.

This clone was picked up a small number of times. The CDR3 DNA is TGTGCCAGCTCACGGACGGGGTGGGAGACCCAGTACTTC. Translated: CASSRTGWETQYF. V and J are TRBV5-8 and TRBJ2-5; tentatively, D is TRBD2 (5 bases). V was cut by 7 bases and J by 5 bases, with 15 bases left in between. The germline V gene encodes CDR1 SGHTS and CDR2 YDEGEE. The CDR3 contains 13 residues.

V usage is TRBV7-2 and J usage is TRBJ2-3; 16 bases fit TRBD2. Per the germline V gene, CDR1 is SGHTA and CDR2 is FQGNSA. V gave up 3 bases and J gave up 7 bases; unmatched junction bases: 10. CDR3 length: 18 residues. The CDR3 region has the DNA TGTGCCAGCAGCTTGGGACTAGCGGGGGGGCCTCTACAACATACGCAGTATTTT. Protein product: CASSLGLAGGPLQHTQYF.

This chain joins TRBV11-3 and TRBJ1-1; D may be TRBD1 (6 bases). This CDR3 spans 14 amino acids. The V and J ends lost 1 base and 4 bases respectively, with 10 bases between them. Germline CDR1 reads SGHNT; CDR2 reads YENEEA. The CDR3: CASSLGGTITEAFF. Written as DNA, the CDR3 is TGTGCCAGCAGCTTAGGAGGGACAATCACTGAAGCTTTCTTT.

The DNA of the CDR3 is TGTGCCAGCAGTGAGGGACTAGCGGGGACCAGGGAGCTGTTTTTT. Translated: CASSEGLAGTRELFF. The chain joins TRBV6-1 to TRBJ2-2; 13 nucleotides agree with TRBD2. V lost 3 bases, J lost 9 bases, and 4 bases stayed unmatched. The CDR3 is made up of 15 amino acids. Germline V CDR1 and CDR2: MNHNS, SASEGT.

This chain joins TRBV27 and TRBJ2-2; D might be TRBD1 (5 bases). Germline V gene sequence: CDR1 MNHEY, CDR2 SMNVEV (reference sequence). Trimming stripped 3 bases from V and 3 bases from J, with 8 bases between. CDR3 size: 14 residues. CDR3 DNA: TGTGCCAGCAGTTTTAAGGGGCACACCGGGGAGCTGTTTTTT. Translation gives CASSFKGHTGELFF.

To note about this clone: Mismatch with germline at one junction end may stem from a read error. J is TRBJ1-4 and V is TRBV7-9, with D unresolved. The V gene's germline CDR1 is SEHNR and CDR2 FQNEAQ (reference sequence). The CDR3 totals 15 residues. The CDR3, as DNA: TGTGCCAGCAGCTTAGACGTCACGGGTAATGAGAAACTGTTTTTT. As protein: CASSLDVTGNEKLFF.

The chain links TRBV5-6 to TRBJ1-6, with D unresolved. Germline CDR1 and CDR2: SGHDT and YYEEEE. V was clipped by 0 bases and J by 10 bases, with 11 bases between them. The CDR3 is 14 amino acids. The CDR3: CASSLGPRESPLHF. As DNA, the CDR3 is TGTGCCAGCAGCTTGGGTCCGAGGGAATCACCCCTCCACTTT.

The V gene is TRBV19, the J gene TRBJ1-6; D might be TRBD1 (5 bases). The CDR3 spans 13 residues. V lost 8 bases, J lost 7 bases, and 12 bases lay in between. Germline V gene data show CDR1 as LNHDA and CDR2 as SQIVND (reference sequence). CDR3: CASSGGTNSPLHF. As DNA, the CDR3 is TGTGCCAGTTCGGGGGGAACGAATTCACCCCTCCACTTT.

This clone was seen once. V usage is TRBV7-8 and J usage is TRBJ2-3; 9 positions agree with TRBD1. CDR1 and CDR2 (germline): SGHVS, FQNEAQ. This CDR3 region has 18 residues. V lost 1 base and J lost 4; bases outside the gene matches: 12. The CDR3 reads CASSLVLQGQGVADTQYF. The CDR3 region has the DNA TGTGCCAGCAGCTTAGTGTTACAGGGACAGGGAGTGGCAGATACGCAGTATTTT.

The chain is built from TRBV5-1 and TRBJ1-2; D remains ambiguous. Per the germline V gene, CDR1 is SGHRS and CDR2 is YFSETQ. Trimming pared 0 bases from V and 5 bases from J, leaving 14 bases between. The CDR3 sequence is 15 residues long. This chain's CDR3 is CASSLESGKVYGYTF. CDR3 coding DNA: TGCGCCAGCAGCTTGGAGTCAGGAAAGGTATATGGCTACACCTTC.

This rearrangement joins TRBV18 to TRBJ1-4; D is ambiguous. The CDR3 length is 13 residues. Per the germline V gene, CDR1 is KGHSH and CDR2 is LQKENI. Trimming removed 5 bases at V and 5 bases at J, with 9 bases between. As DNA, the CDR3 is TGTGCCAGCTCAGCGGAGACCAATGAAAAACTGTTTTTT. Translation gives CASSAETNEKLFF.

The J gene is TRBJ2-6, the V gene TRBV7-3, with TRBD2 as a possible D gene (5 bases). V was cut by 3 bases and J by 1 base, with 7 bases left in between. CDR1 is SGHTA, CDR2 FQGTGA, per germline. This CDR3 comprises 15 residues. The CDR3 region has the DNA TGTGCCAGCAGCTTTACGGGGTCTGGGGCCAACGTCCTGACTTTC. Translated, it gives CASSFTGSGANVLTF.

The chain employs TRBV27 and TRBJ1-4, with TRBD1 matching over 7 bases. Germline assignment: CDR1 MNHEY and CDR2 SMNVEV (reference sequence). Trimming cost V 0 bases and J 10 bases; bases outside gene matches: 11. The CDR3 is 16 amino acids. The CDR3 bases are TGTGCCAGCAGTTTATCGACGGCAGGGGGAAGGGGAAAACTGTTTTTT. It translates to CASSLSTAGGRGKLFF.

The chain carries TRBV27 and TRBJ2-1, with D hard to call. The CDR3 has 13 amino acids. V lost 0 bases and J 13 bases, leaving 13 bases between the germline ends. Germline V lookup: CDR1 MNHEY, CDR2 SMNVEV (reference sequence). The CDR3 loop is CASSLSKMAVQFF. CDR3 coding DNA: TGTGCCAGCAGTTTATCGAAAATGGCTGTACAGTTCTTC.

V usage is TRBV7-3 and J usage is TRBJ1-1; possibly TRBD1 for D (5 bases). The CDR3 runs 18 residues. Deletions cut 5 bases from V and 1 base from J, with 23 bases between. Germline V gene sequence: CDR1 SGHTA, CDR2 FQGTGA. The CDR3 loop reads CASSPAGRGGSTNTEAFF. In DNA, the CDR3 is TGTGCCAGCAGCCCCGCCGGGAGGGGAGGTTCGACGAACACTGAAGCTTTCTTT.

This clone was seen more than once but under ten times. The chain couples TRBV10-2 to TRBJ1-5; D unresolved. The CDR3 length is 15 residues. Germline CDR1 is WSHSY and CDR2 is SAAADI. The germline V and J ends were trimmed by 0 bases and 4 bases, with 10 bases remaining between them. CDR3 region: CASSESGGRNQPQHF. CDR3 DNA: TGCGCCAGCAGTGAGTCGGGAGGGCGGAATCAGCCCCAGCATTTT.

The chain carries TRBV5-1 and TRBJ2-2; 9 bases agree with TRBD1. Germline lookup yields CDR1 SGHRS and CDR2 YFSETQ. The CDR3 is 16 residues long. With 0 bases clipped from V and 5 bases from J, the junction kept 5 bases outside the gene matches. CDR3 sequence reads: CASSLVGQGRTGELFF. The CDR3 nucleotides read TGCGCCAGCAGCTTGGTGGGACAGGGAAGGACCGGGGAGCTGTTTTTT.